The 26 T cell receptor beta chains given below trace back to one sample, sequenced in a study of shared clonotypes between healthy human individuals. Clones were sequenced by immunoSEQ multiplex PCR, and TCRdb holds only the in-frame ones, with some missing. This sample has roughly 2.6 million clones, with over 85% found just once. Sequenced: naive CD4+ T cells sorted from blood. Subset here: CD45RA+ positively selected. Every receptor here comes from a man aged 18 to 35 in good health.

The chain recombines TRBV9 with TRBJ1-4; D is perhaps TRBD1 (5 bases). The CDR3 spans 16 residues. Trimming took 4 bases from V and 6 from J, leaving 19 bases between them. Germline CDR1 SGDLS, CDR2 YYNGEE. The CDR3 protein is CASSRRRDPLDEKLFF. For the CDR3, the DNA is TGTGCCAGCAGCAGACGTCGGGACCCACTGGATGAAAAACTGTTTTTT. The full variable domain, with the rest looked up from reference TRBV9 and TRBJ1-4, is DSGVTQTPKHLITATGQRVTLRCSPRSGDLSVYWYQQSLDQGLQFLIQYYNGEERAKGNILERFSAQQFPDLHSELNLSSLELGDSALYFCASSRRRDPLDEKLFFGSGTQLSVL.

This clone was observed a few times. The J gene is TRBJ2-2, the V gene TRBV30, with no clear D. This CDR3 region has 14 residues. The germline CDR1 and CDR2 sequences are GTSNPN and SVGIG (reference sequence). V lost 3 bases and J lost 0, with 8 bases in between. This CDR3 is CAWSVGTNTGELFF. CDR3 bases: TGTGCCTGGAGCGTGGGTACGAACACCGGGGAGCTGTTTTTT.

CDR3 sequence reads: CASSELRSSYNEQFF. The CDR3 coding sequence is TGTGCCAGCAGTGAATTGCGAAGCTCCTACAATGAGCAGTTCTTC. The chain joins TRBV2 to TRBJ2-1; unclear D gene. Trimming left V 2 bases short and J 0 bases short, with 8 bases between. CDR3 length: 15 residues. Germline V gene sequence: CDR1 SNHLY, CDR2 FYNNEI.

This chain uses TRBV5-6 with TRBJ1-2; D unresolved. This CDR3 contains 11 residues. The V end lost 4 bases, the J end lost 4 bases, and 5 bases lay between the germline ends. The germline gives CDR1 SGHDT, CDR2 YYEEEE. CDR3 sequence reads: CASSHTYGYTF. CDR3 DNA: TGTGCCAGCAGCCATACCTATGGCTACACCTTC.

The chain recombines TRBV30 with TRBJ2-5; 8 nucleotides line up with TRBD1. CDR1 is GTSNPN, CDR2 SVGIG, per germline (reference sequence). CDR3 length: 15 amino acids. The J segment lost 5 bases and the V segment lost 5 bases, leaving 13 bases of the junction unmatched. In nucleotides, the CDR3 is TGTGCCTGGGGAGCCCTGACAGGGGCCGGGGAGACCCAGTACTTC. Translation gives CAWGALTGAGETQYF.

The J gene is TRBJ2-1, the V gene TRBV30; 11 nucleotides agree with TRBD2. Germline CDR1 reads GTSNPN; CDR2 reads SVGIG (reference sequence). V shed 0 bases and J 14 bases; nucleotides not matched to a gene: 15. This CDR3 region has 16 residues. The CDR3 coding sequence is TGTGCCTGGAGTGTACCGACTAGCGGGACCCCTTTGGTAAAGTTCTTC. Translated, it gives CAWSVPTSGTPLVKFF.

The chain carries TRBV10-3 and TRBJ2-7; D is ambiguous. V was pared by 0 bases and J by 3 bases, with 12 bases between. Germline CDR1 is ENHRY and CDR2 is SYGVKD. The CDR3 covers 15 residues. Here the CDR3 reads CAISESVAHGYEQYF. The CDR3 DNA sequence: TGTGCCATCAGTGAGTCAGTAGCACACGGCTACGAGCAGTACTTC.

This clone was picked up one time. The chain is built from TRBV19 and TRBJ2-5; the D is unclear. The CDR3 is made up of 13 amino acids. The ends were cut back, 6 bases at V and 1 base at J, with 9 bases in the middle. The germline V gene encodes CDR1 LNHDA and CDR2 SQIVND (reference sequence). CDR3 protein: CASRRSPQETQYF. In DNA form, the CDR3 reads TGTGCCAGTAGGAGGTCACCCCAAGAGACCCAGTACTTC.

The chain combines TRBV14 with TRBJ2-1; 9 bases are shared with TRBD2. Germline V gives CDR1 SGHDN, CDR2 FVKESK. This CDR3 has 15 amino acids. V gave up 4 bases and J gave up 4 bases; unmatched junction bases: 5. This chain's CDR3 is CASSLLAGIYNEQFF. The CDR3 DNA reads as TGTGCCAGCAGCCTTCTAGCGGGAATTTACAATGAGCAGTTCTTC.

This chain uses TRBV4-3 with TRBJ2-2; 9 bases line up with TRBD2. Looked up from germline, CDR1 is LGHNA and CDR2 is YSLEER. This CDR3 has 17 amino acids. The V and J ends lost 3 bases and 4 bases, in that order; junction bases with no gene match: 9. CDR3 amino acids: CASSQTGAGGRTGELFF. The CDR3 region has the DNA TGCGCCAGCAGCCAGACTGGGGCGGGAGGGCGCACCGGGGAGCTGTTTTTT.

CDR3 DNA: TGTGCCAGCAGCTTGGATGGACTAGCGGGGAAGGTTTTTAAGTACGAGCAGTACTTC. Amino acid sequence: CASSLDGLAGKVFKYEQYF. The genes are TRBV5-4 and TRBJ2-7, with 12 positions matching TRBD2. The CDR3 totals 19 residues. The germline gives CDR1 SGHNT, CDR2 YYREEE (reference sequence). V trimming: 0 bases; J trimming: 4 bases; junction bases outside the gene matches: 14.

V usage is TRBV5-1 and J usage is TRBJ2-5; D could derive from TRBD1 or TRBD2 (5 bases each). CDR3 length: 15 residues. The ends were cut back, 0 bases at V and 1 base at J, with 10 bases in the middle. In germline, CDR1 is SGHRS, CDR2 YFSETQ. CDR3 DNA sequence: TGCGCCAGCAGCTTGGGGGGACCGCCCCAAGAGACCCAGTACTTC. Its translation: CASSLGGPPQETQYF. The complete variable domain, with remaining parts taken from reference TRBV5-1 and TRBJ2-5, reads KAGVTQTPRYLIKTRGQQVTLSCSPISGHRSVSWYQQTPGQGLQFLFEYFSETQRNKGNFPGRFSGRQFSNSRSEMNVSTLELGDSALYLCASSLGGPPQETQYFGPGTRLLVL.

The V gene is TRBV12-2, the J gene TRBJ1-1; TRBD1, the table's D call, was not compared with the DNA. TRBV12-2 is a pseudogene segment. This CDR3 is 16 amino acids long. The CDR3 DNA is TGTGCAAGTCGCTGGGTGGGACAGGGGATGGTTACTGAAGCTTTCTTT. It translates to CASRWVGQGMVTEAFF.

The chain carries TRBV6-5 and TRBJ2-3; 12 nucleotides line up with TRBD2. The CDR3 totals 15 residues. V lost 6 bases to trimming and J lost 6 bases; unmatched junction nucleotides: 7. Germline CDR1 MNHEY, CDR2 SVGAGI. CDR3 loop: CASRASGGAGDTQYF. DNA for the CDR3: TGTGCCAGCAGGGCTAGCGGGGGGGCTGGGGATACGCAGTATTTT.

This clone was observed a single time. The CDR3 DNA follows: TGTGCCATCAGTGAGAGGGAAAGTGGCTACACCTTC. The encoded protein is CAISERESGYTF. The rearrangement uses TRBV10-3 and TRBJ1-2; D unclear. The ends were cut back, 2 bases at V and 7 bases at J, with 8 bases in the middle. This CDR3 is 12 amino acids long. Germline loops: CDR1 ENHRY, CDR2 SYGVKD.

The chain combines TRBV6-5 with TRBJ2-4; possible D gene TRBD2, 5 bases. Trimming removed 5 bases from V and 9 bases from J, with 14 bases in between. Germline V gene lookup returns CDR1 MNHEY and CDR2 SVGAGI. The CDR3 totals 13 residues. This chain's CDR3 is CASSKPGNGIQYF. DNA for the CDR3: TGTGCCAGCAGTAAACCGGGAAACGGCATTCAGTACTTC.

The chain is built from TRBV2 and TRBJ1-4; D unresolved. V was shortened by 4 bases and J by 2 bases, with 11 bases between the two germline ends. Germline CDR1 is SNHLY and CDR2 is FYNNEI. The CDR3 covers 15 residues. The CDR3 region is CASSGGDNTNEKLFF. CDR3 bases: TGTGCCAGCAGTGGTGGCGACAACACTAATGAAAAACTGTTTTTT.

This chain uses TRBV5-6 with TRBJ2-7; TRBD1 matches at 8 bases. V trimming: 4 bases; J trimming: 3 bases; junction bases outside the gene matches: 9. Germline V gives CDR1 SGHDT, CDR2 YYEEEE. The CDR3 spans 15 residues. This chain's CDR3 is CASSLGQGPNYEQYF. The CDR3 DNA reads as TGTGCCAGCAGCCTTGGACAGGGTCCTAACTACGAGCAGTACTTC.

J is TRBJ1-5 and V is TRBV7-9; the D is unclear. The germline V and J ends were trimmed by 4 bases and 7 bases, with 14 bases remaining between them. The CDR3 extends over 14 amino acids. Germline V gene lookup returns CDR1 SEHNR and CDR2 FQNEAQ (reference sequence). In DNA form, the CDR3 reads TGTGCCAGCAGCTCGACCTGGACCCGACAGCCCCAGCATTTT. Protein: CASSSTWTRQPQHF. The full variable domain, with the rest looked up from reference TRBV7-9 and TRBJ1-5, is DTGVSQNPRHKITKRGQNVTFRCDPISEHNRLYWYRQTLGQGPEFLTYFQNEAQLEKSRLLSDRFSAERPKGSFSTLEIQRTEQGDSAMYLCASSSTWTRQPQHFGDGTRLSIL.

The chain uses TRBV7-6 and TRBJ1-5; 7 nucleotides line up with TRBD1. Germline CDR1 SGHVS, CDR2 FNYEAQ. This CDR3 has 14 amino acids. Trimming took 4 bases from V and 7 from J; bases not matched to a gene: 7. CDR3 region: CASSSGQVGQPQHF. The DNA for the CDR3 is TGTGCCAGCAGCTCCGGACAGGTGGGGCAGCCCCAGCATTTT.

The rearrangement links TRBV7-2 to TRBJ2-5; D ambiguous. CDR1 and CDR2 from the germline V gene are SGHTA and FQGNSA. The length of the CDR3 is 13 residues. Trimming removed 1 base at V and 4 bases at J, with 7 bases between. In DNA form, the CDR3 reads TGTGCCAGCAGCTTAGAGAAAGGAGAGACCCAGTACTTC. It is translated as CASSLEKGETQYF. The variable domain in full, completed from reference TRBV7-2 and TRBJ2-5, reads GAGVSQSPSNKVTEKGKDVELRCDPISGHTALYWYRQSLGQGLEFLIYFQGNSAPDKSGLPSDRFSAERTGGSVSTLTIQRTQQEDSAVYLCASSLEKGETQYFGPGTRLLVL.

The CDR3 reads CASSYFNEQFF. CDR3 bases: TGTGCCAGCAGTTACTTCAATGAGCAGTTCTTC. The V call is TRBV6-5, the J call TRBJ2-1; no clear D gene. The CDR3 length is 11 residues. CDR1 and CDR2 (germline): MNHEY, SVGAGI. Trimming cost V 1 base and J 6 bases, with 1 base left between them.

Notes on this clone: At the DNA level, this CDR3 is encoded by other sequences in the same sample as well. This rearrangement joins TRBV11-3 to TRBJ2-7, with D perhaps assigned TRBD1 or TRBD2 (7 bases each). The CDR3 is made up of 12 amino acids. The V and J ends lost 2 bases and 7 bases respectively, with 9 bases between them. Looked up from germline, CDR1 is SGHNT and CDR2 is YENEEA. DNA of the CDR3: TGTGCCAGCAGCTTACAGGGGGGGGAGCAGTACTTC. This sequence encodes CASSLQGGEQYF.

As concerns this clone: Other DNA variants within this sample encode the same CDR3. For the CDR3, the DNA is TGTGCCAGCAGCACCGGCATCTCTGGAAACACCATATATTTT. This codes for CASSTGISGNTIYF. The rearrangement links TRBV6-6 to TRBJ1-3; D call uncertain. CDR3 length: 14 amino acids. V lost 6 bases and J 0 bases, leaving 9 bases between the germline ends. Germline-derived CDR1 and CDR2 are MNHNY and SVGAGI (reference sequence).

The chain couples TRBV4-3 to TRBJ1-5, with 10 nucleotides matching TRBD1. The CDR3 has 18 residues. Trimming cost V 0 bases and J 5 bases; bases outside gene matches: 10. Germline V CDR1 and CDR2: LGHNA, YSLEER. This CDR3 reads CASSQDWTGGNPDQPQHF. The CDR3 region has the DNA TGCGCCAGCAGCCAAGATTGGACAGGGGGAAATCCCGATCAGCCCCAGCATTTT.

The CDR3 region is CATKGVRESRTEAFF. The DNA of the CDR3 is TGTGCCACGAAGGGGGTCAGGGAGAGTCGGACTGAAGCTTTCTTT. The chain couples TRBV6-6 to TRBJ1-1; perhaps TRBD1 as D (6 bases). Germline V lookup: CDR1 MNHNY, CDR2 SVGAGI (reference sequence). The CDR3 extends over 15 amino acids. V lost 10 bases to trimming and J lost 5 bases, with 23 bases between them.